A selection of T cell receptor beta chains follows, all from one sample in a study of cytomegalovirus exposure and HLA in healthy donors. Using immunoSEQ multiplex PCR, the repertoire was profiled, and TCRdb retains in-frame clones only, with some absent. The data contain around 150,000 clones, approximately 82% of them singletons. The sequenced sample consisted of PBMCs. The receptors were sampled from a man younger than 40 in good health and CMV-seropositive. CDR3s leave out the opening cysteine and the closing phenylalanine or tryptophan.

v_call	j_call	cdr3_aa
TRBV5-1	TRBJ1-1	ASSEGQAYIAF
TRBV7-9	TRBJ2-1	ASSRLGEQF
TRBV4-3	TRBJ1-5	ASSQDRDFNQPQH
TRBV2	TRBJ2-1	ASSGTINLSYNEQF
TRBV4-2	TRBJ1-2	ASSQGEGLGYT
TRBV7-3	TRBJ1-1	ASSLDRNTEAF
TRBV28	TRBJ2-7	ASRQGQNSYEQY
TRBV29-1	TRBJ1-1	SVQWQVAF
TRBV6-5	TRBJ1-1	ASRRQENTEAF
TRBV7-8	TRBJ2-7	ASSLDPTGGGSYEQY
TRBV5-4	TRBJ2-1	ASSFRRQGPHNEQF
TRBV6-1	TRBJ1-5	ASSGGQGNQPQH
TRBV5-4	TRBJ1-1	ASSSGDRGPYTEAF
TRBV30	TRBJ2-3	AWRGGASGRLDTQY
TRBV6-6	TRBJ1-5	ASSSETAPGSPQH
TRBV5-1	TRBJ1-1	ASSLAGGYTEAF